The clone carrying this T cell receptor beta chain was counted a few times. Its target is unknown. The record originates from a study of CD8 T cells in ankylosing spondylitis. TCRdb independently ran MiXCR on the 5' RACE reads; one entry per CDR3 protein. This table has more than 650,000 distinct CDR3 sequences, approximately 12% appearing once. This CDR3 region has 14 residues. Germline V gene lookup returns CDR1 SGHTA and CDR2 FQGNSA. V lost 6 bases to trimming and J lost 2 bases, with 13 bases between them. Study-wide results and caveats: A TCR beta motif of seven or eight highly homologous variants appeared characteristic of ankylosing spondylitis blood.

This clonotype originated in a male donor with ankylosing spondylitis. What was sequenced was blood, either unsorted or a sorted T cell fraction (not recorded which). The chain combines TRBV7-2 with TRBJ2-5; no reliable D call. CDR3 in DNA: TGTGCCAGCAGTCGGTTGGGCCCACAAGAGACCCAGTACTTC. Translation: CASSRLGPQETQYF.